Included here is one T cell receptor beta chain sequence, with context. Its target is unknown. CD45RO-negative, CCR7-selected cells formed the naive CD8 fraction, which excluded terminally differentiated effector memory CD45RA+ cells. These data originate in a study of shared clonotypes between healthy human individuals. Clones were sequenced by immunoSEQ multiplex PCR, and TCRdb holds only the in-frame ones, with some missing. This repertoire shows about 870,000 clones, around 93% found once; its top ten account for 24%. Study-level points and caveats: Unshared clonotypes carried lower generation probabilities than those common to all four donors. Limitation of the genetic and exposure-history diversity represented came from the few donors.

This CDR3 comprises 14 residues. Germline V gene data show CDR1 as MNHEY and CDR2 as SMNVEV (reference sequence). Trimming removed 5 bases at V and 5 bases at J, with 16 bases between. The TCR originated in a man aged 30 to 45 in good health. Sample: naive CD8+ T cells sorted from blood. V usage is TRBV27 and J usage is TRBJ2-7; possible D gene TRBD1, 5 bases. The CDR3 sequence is CASSRAGILNEQYF. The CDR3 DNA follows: TGTGCCAGCAGTCGGGCAGGGATTTTAAACGAGCAGTACTTC.